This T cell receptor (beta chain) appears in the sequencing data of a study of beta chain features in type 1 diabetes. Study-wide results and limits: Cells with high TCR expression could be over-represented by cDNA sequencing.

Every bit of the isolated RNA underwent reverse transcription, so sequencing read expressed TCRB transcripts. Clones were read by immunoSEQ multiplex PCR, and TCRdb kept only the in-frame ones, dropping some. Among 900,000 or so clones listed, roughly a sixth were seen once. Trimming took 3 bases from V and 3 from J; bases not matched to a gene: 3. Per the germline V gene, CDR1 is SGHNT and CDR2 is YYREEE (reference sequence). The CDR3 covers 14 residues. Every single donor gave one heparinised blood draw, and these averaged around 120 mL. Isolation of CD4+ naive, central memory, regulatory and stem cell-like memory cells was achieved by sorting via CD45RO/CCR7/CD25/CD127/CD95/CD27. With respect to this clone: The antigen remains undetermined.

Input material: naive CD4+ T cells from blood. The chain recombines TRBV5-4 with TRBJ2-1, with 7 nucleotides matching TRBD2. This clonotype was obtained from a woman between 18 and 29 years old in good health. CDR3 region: CASSSGGLYNEQFF. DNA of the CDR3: TGTGCCAGCAGCTCGGGAGGCCTCTACAATGAGCAGTTCTTC.